This TCR beta chain stems from a study of long-term antiretroviral therapy in people with HIV. About the research overall: There is a gap of about a decade between the earliest samples and the later 2015 immediate-ART recommendation.

Study conclusions and caveats: Absence of data on ART adherence, viral resistance or therapy changes was noted. The data indicate that diversity increased after ART but remained below transplant donor controls. The clones with expansion before ART were dominant in the repertoire at all time points.

The assay used was immunoSEQ (version v3.0), run at survey level. Profiling relied on immunoSEQ multiplex PCR, and the TCRdb table lists in-frame clones only, not all of them. The sample includes under 15,000 clones, about 73% seen only once; the top ten take 13%. Worth noting for this clone: What it binds is unknown.

Germline V gene sequence: CDR1 SGHTA, CDR2 FQGNSA. Trimming removed 6 bases at V and 7 bases at J, with 12 bases between. The CDR3 contains 13 residues. The TCR was taken from a man between 35 and 55 years old with HIV. The sample here was unsorted PBMCs, taken 3 to 3.2 years before starting antiretroviral therapy. The chain joins TRBV7-2 to TRBJ1-4; D call uncertain. CDR3 bases: TGTGCCAGCAGTGACCGCCGGACTGAAAAACTGTTTTTT. This gives the protein CASSDRRTEKLFF.